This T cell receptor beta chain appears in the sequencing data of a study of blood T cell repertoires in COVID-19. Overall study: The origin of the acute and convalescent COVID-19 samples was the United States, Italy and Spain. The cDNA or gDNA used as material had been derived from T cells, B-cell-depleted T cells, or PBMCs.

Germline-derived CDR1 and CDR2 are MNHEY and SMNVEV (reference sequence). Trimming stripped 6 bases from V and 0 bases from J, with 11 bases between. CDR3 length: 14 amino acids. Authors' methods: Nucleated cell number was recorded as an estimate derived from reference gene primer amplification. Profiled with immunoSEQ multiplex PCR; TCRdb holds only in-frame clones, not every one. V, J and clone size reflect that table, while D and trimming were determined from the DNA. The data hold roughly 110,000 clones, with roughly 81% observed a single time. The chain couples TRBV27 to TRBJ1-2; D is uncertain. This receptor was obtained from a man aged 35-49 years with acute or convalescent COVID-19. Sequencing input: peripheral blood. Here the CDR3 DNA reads TGTGCCAGCAGCCCGGGGTTTTCTAACTATGGCTACACCTTC. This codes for CASSPGFSNYGYTF.